This T cell receptor beta chain was profiled in a study of blood T cell repertoires in COVID-19. Across the whole study: The analysed material was cDNA or gDNA that came from T cells, B-cell-depleted T cells, or PBMCs.

With 1 base clipped from V and 4 bases from J, the junction kept 13 bases outside the gene matches. CDR3 size: 17 residues. Germline CDR1 is LGHNA and CDR2 is YSLEER. Sequencing was performed with immunoSEQ multiplex PCR; in TCRdb, only in-frame clones are kept and a portion is missing. Found here are more than 150,000 clones, 84% of them singletons; the top ten hold around 9.8%. The specimen was peripheral blood. This chain joins TRBV4-3 and TRBJ2-7, with 7 bases aligning to TRBD2. The clonotype was recovered from a woman in her forties or fifties with acute or convalescent COVID-19. The CDR3 DNA reads as TGCGCCAGCAGCCAAGCCTTCCGAGGGGCCGGGGGGTACGAGCAGTACTTC. Translation: CASSQAFRGAGGYEQYF.